Below are 25 T cell receptor beta chains sequenced from a single sample in a study of CD8+ T cells in alopecia areata. The authors extracted RNA and reverse transcribed it into cDNA as the sequencing template. The assay was immunoSEQ multiplex PCR, and TCRdb's table has in-frame clones only and misses some. The sample consists of 200,000 to 250,000 clones, 50% to 75% of them appearing once. Noted treatment: oral pan-JAK inhibitor, 5-10 mg twice daily. The sample here was CD4+ T cells sorted from blood, taken at week 4, from a patient treated with tofacitinib. Every receptor here comes from a human donor with alopecia areata.

The genes are TRBV6-5 and TRBJ2-3; perhaps TRBD1 as D (5 bases). Trimming left V 7 bases short and J 14 bases short, with 22 bases between. The CDR3 contains 13 residues. Germline V gene sequence: CDR1 MNHEY, CDR2 SVGAGI. CDR3 nucleotide sequence: TGTGCCAGCACCATCACGGTGGGGCGGCTAATGTATTTT. It is translated as CASTITVGRLMYF.

V and J are TRBV30 and TRBJ2-7; 7 positions match TRBD1. V lost 3 bases and J lost 4; bases outside the gene matches: 3. CDR1 and CDR2 from the germline V gene are GTSNPN and SVGIG (reference sequence). The CDR3 consists of 12 residues. CDR3 DNA sequence: TGTGCCTGGAGCGGACAGGCGTACGAGCAGTACTTC. As protein: CAWSGQAYEQYF.

This clone was detected only once. The J gene is TRBJ2-1, the V gene TRBV5-4; 8 nucleotides line up with TRBD1. V was pared by 4 bases and J by 2 bases, with 8 bases of the junction left unmatched. The CDR3 contains 16 residues. Per germline, CDR1 SGHNT and CDR2 YYREEE (reference sequence). As DNA, the CDR3 is TGTGCCAGCAGCCGCGGACAGGGCCAGGCCTACAATGAGCAGTTCTTC. It codes for CASSRGQGQAYNEQFF.

This chain connects TRBV4-2 to TRBJ1-2; 7 positions match TRBD1. This CDR3 comprises 13 residues. Looked up from germline, CDR1 is LGHNA and CDR2 is YNFKEQ. V lost 6 bases, J lost 5 bases, and 6 bases stayed unmatched. The DNA of the CDR3 is TGTGCCAGCAGGCCACAGGGGACTTATGGCTACACCTTC. Translated: CASRPQGTYGYTF.

The genes are TRBV4-1 and TRBJ1-4, with 9 bases aligning to TRBD1. Trimming at V came to 5 bases and at J to 2 bases, leaving 3 bases not matched to a gene. This CDR3 contains 15 residues. The germline gives CDR1 MGHRA, CDR2 YSYEKL. For the CDR3, the DNA is TGCGCCAGCAGCTCCACAGGGGGCACTAATGAAAAACTGTTTTTT. Protein sequence: CASSSTGGTNEKLFF.

This sequence joins TRBV6-5 and TRBJ1-1; no clear D. Germline V lookup: CDR1 MNHEY, CDR2 SVGAGI. This CDR3 is 15 amino acids long. V was cut by 5 bases and J by 1 base, with 14 bases left in between. CDR3 sequence: CASSPYYLTNTEAFF. In DNA form, the CDR3 reads TGTGCCAGCAGTCCCTATTACCTAACGAACACTGAAGCTTTCTTT.

V usage is TRBV7-2 and J usage is TRBJ1-1; unclear D gene. CDR3 length: 16 amino acids. Looked up from germline, CDR1 is SGHTA and CDR2 is FQGNSA. The germline V and J ends were trimmed by 5 bases and 5 bases, with 21 bases remaining between them. CDR3 sequence reads: CASSPRAPPEITEAFF. CDR3 coding DNA: TGTGCCAGCAGCCCTCGGGCTCCCCCTGAGATAACTGAAGCTTTCTTT.

This clone was counted only a few times. This chain links TRBV5-4 with TRBJ2-3; possible D gene TRBD1, 7 bases. In germline, CDR1 is SGHNT, CDR2 YYREEE (reference sequence). Between the trimmed V and J ends, which lost 3 bases and 1 base, there was a span of 15 bases. The CDR3 spans 16 residues. CDR3 residues: CASSYGGGRGTDTQYF. The DNA of the CDR3 is TGTGCCAGCAGCTATGGAGGGGGCCGCGGCACAGATACGCAGTATTTT.

The chain links TRBV25-1 to TRBJ1-2; 7 nucleotides agree with TRBD1. Germline V CDR1 and CDR2: MGHDK, SYGVNS. Germline trimming cut 1 base from V and 5 bases from J; bases unmatched to any gene: 4. This CDR3 is built from 14 residues. Here the CDR3 reads CASSEWTGYYGYTF. The CDR3, as DNA: TGTGCCAGCAGTGAATGGACAGGTTATTATGGCTACACCTTC.

CDR3 sequence: CSVLGGQGSYEQYF. As DNA, the CDR3 is TGCAGCGTGCTGGGGGGACAGGGCTCCTACGAGCAGTACTTC. The V and J genes are TRBV29-1 and TRBJ2-7; 9 bases map to TRBD1. The CDR3 has 14 amino acids. V shed 6 bases, J shed 0 bases, and the junction held 6 bases outside the gene matches. From germline, CDR1 is SQVTM and CDR2 ANQGSEA.

The J gene is TRBJ2-7, the V gene TRBV5-8; TRBD2 aligns across 8 bases. Trimming took 9 bases from V and 7 from J; bases not matched to a gene: 18. CDR3 length: 15 residues. CDR1 is SGHTS, CDR2 YDEGEE, per germline. The CDR3 loop is CATREVGLDRWEQYF. CDR3 sequence (DNA): TGTGCCACCCGCGAGGTGGGACTAGATAGGTGGGAGCAGTACTTC. Filled out from reference TRBV5-8 and TRBJ2-7, the complete variable domain reads EAGVTQSPTHLIKTRGQQATLRCSPISGHTSVYWYQQALGLGLQFLLWYDEGEERNRGNFPPRFSGRQFPNYSSELNVNALELEDSALYLCATREVGLDRWEQYFGPGTRLTVT.

V usage is TRBV6-5 and J usage is TRBJ2-5; D perhaps matches TRBD1 (6 bases). The germline V and J ends were trimmed by 4 bases and 4 bases, with 13 bases remaining between them. This CDR3 is 14 amino acids long. CDR1 and CDR2 from the germline V gene are MNHEY and SVGAGI. CDR3 DNA sequence: TGTGCCAGCAGTTCTCAGACAGGCCCAGAGACCCAGTACTTC. Translated, it gives CASSSQTGPETQYF.

This chain links TRBV7-2 with TRBJ2-7, with TRBD1 matching over 7 bases. CDR1 is SGHTA, CDR2 FQGNSA, per germline. The CDR3 has 15 amino acids. Trimming took 6 bases from V and 0 from J; bases not matched to a gene: 8. The CDR3 DNA is TGTGCCAGCAGATCGGCCGGGACAGTCTCCTACGAGCAGTACTTC. It encodes CASRSAGTVSYEQYF.

The chain links TRBV27 to TRBJ2-2; the D gene is possibly TRBD1 (5 bases). Germline assignment: CDR1 MNHEY and CDR2 SMNVEV (reference sequence). Trimming shortened V by 4 bases and J by 4 bases, and 10 bases separated the two germline ends. CDR3 length: 14 amino acids. CDR3 nucleotides: TGTGCCAGCAGTTCCAGGACATCCACCGGGGAGCTGTTTTTT. This sequence encodes CASSSRTSTGELFF.

The chain recombines TRBV30 with TRBJ2-1; 15 nucleotides agree with TRBD2. The CDR3 has 16 amino acids. V shed 5 bases, J shed 7 bases, and the junction held 9 bases outside the gene matches. Germline V gene sequence: CDR1 GTSNPN, CDR2 SVGIG (reference sequence). CDR3 DNA: TGTGCCTGGGACGGCACCGGGACTAGCGGGGGGAATGAGCAGTTCTTC. Its protein is CAWDGTGTSGGNEQFF.

The chain joins TRBV2 to TRBJ1-1; the match to TRBD1 covers 9 bases. V shed 5 bases, J shed 10 bases, and the junction held 11 bases outside the gene matches. This CDR3 spans 14 amino acids. CDR1 is SNHLY, CDR2 FYNNEI, per germline. The CDR3 nucleotides read TGTGCCAGCAGTAGGGGACAGGGAACACTGACAGCTTTCTTT. Protein sequence: CASSRGQGTLTAFF. The whole variable domain, filled in from reference TRBV2 and TRBJ1-1, reads EPEVTQTPSHQVTQMGQEVILRCVPISNHLYFYWYRQILGQKVEFLVSFYNNEISEKSEIFDDQFSVERPDGSNFTLKIRSTKLEDSAMYFCASSRGQGTLTAFFGQGTRLTVV.

The chain joins TRBV7-8 to TRBJ1-6, with D possibly TRBD1 on 6 matching bases. Between the trimmed V and J ends, which lost 8 bases and 3 bases, there was a span of 17 bases. CDR3 size: 16 residues. Germline V lookup: CDR1 SGHVS, CDR2 FQNEAQ. CDR3 amino acids: CASALGGGGYNSPLHF. CDR3 nucleotides: TGTGCCAGCGCCCTAGGGGGTGGAGGCTATAATTCACCCCTCCACTTT.

The V gene is TRBV6-5, the J gene TRBJ2-7; the D gene is possibly TRBD1 (5 bases). Between the trimmed V and J ends, which lost 0 bases and 2 bases, there was a span of 11 bases. CDR3 size: 15 residues. Germline loops: CDR1 MNHEY, CDR2 SVGAGI. CDR3 sequence (DNA): TGTGCCAGCAGTTACTCGATGGCAGGGCCCTACGAGCAGTACTTC. Protein: CASSYSMAGPYEQYF.

The chain links TRBV10-3 to TRBJ1-1; D uncertain. In germline, CDR1 is ENHRY, CDR2 SYGVKD. V was trimmed by 6 bases and J by 5 bases, leaving 13 bases between them. The CDR3 totals 13 residues. Here the CDR3 reads CAISAEEWTEAFF. CDR3 DNA sequence: TGTGCCATCAGCGCTGAAGAGTGGACTGAAGCTTTCTTT.

The chain uses TRBV30 and TRBJ1-1; tentatively, D is TRBD1 (6 bases). Looked up from germline, CDR1 is GTSNPN and CDR2 is SVGIG (reference sequence). The germline V and J ends were trimmed by 3 bases and 4 bases, with 12 bases remaining between them. The CDR3 sequence is 13 residues long. The CDR3 DNA sequence: TGTGCCTGGAGCAGGGGTGTTTCCACTGAAGCTTTCTTT. Encoded protein: CAWSRGVSTEAFF.

This clone was seen a few times. The chain carries TRBV5-8 and TRBJ2-7, with no clear D. The germline V gene has CDR1 SGHTS and CDR2 YDEGEE. The CDR3 loop spans 12 amino acids. Deletions cut 3 bases from V and 6 bases from J, with 10 bases between. The CDR3 nucleotides read TGTGCCAGCAGCTCGGACGTTGGCGAGCAGTACTTC. Translating gives CASSSDVGEQYF.

The chain joins TRBV30 to TRBJ1-6, with D perhaps matching TRBD1 (5 bases). Germline V gene sequence: CDR1 GTSNPN, CDR2 SVGIG (reference sequence). The CDR3 is 12 residues long. Trimming took off 4 bases at V and 13 bases at J, with 14 bases between the two ends. The CDR3 sequence is CAWTRDRSPLHF. CDR3 coding DNA: TGTGCCTGGACCCGGGACCGCTCCCCCCTCCACTTT.

This clone came up a few times. This chain joins TRBV29-1 and TRBJ2-7, with 9 bases aligning to TRBD2. CDR1 and CDR2 (germline): SQVTM, ANQGSEA. Losses at the gene ends were 5 bases for V and 3 bases for J; bases not matched to a gene: 5. The CDR3 is 13 residues long. Here the CDR3 DNA reads TGCAGCGTTTCCCAGCGGGGGGACTACGAGCAGTACTTC. This sequence encodes CSVSQRGDYEQYF.

The chain recombines TRBV5-1 with TRBJ1-4; 7 positions agree with TRBD1. With V trimmed by 1 base and J by 4 bases, 10 bases remained unmatched. This CDR3 contains 17 residues. Germline-derived CDR1 and CDR2 are SGHRS and YFSETQ. This CDR3 is CASSLTSSQGVNEKLFF. Here the CDR3 DNA reads TGCGCCAGCAGCTTGACTTCCAGTCAGGGGGTTAATGAAAAACTGTTTTTT.

In this sample, this clone turned up many times. The chain links TRBV7-9 to TRBJ2-5; D might be TRBD2 (6 bases). With 2 bases removed from V and 4 bases from J, the gap between germline ends came to 17 bases. The germline V gene encodes CDR1 SEHNR and CDR2 FQNEAQ (reference sequence). This CDR3 is 16 amino acids long. CDR3 region: CASSLSFGAGRETQYF. CDR3 DNA sequence: TGTGCCAGCAGCTTATCTTTTGGGGCGGGGCGAGAGACCCAGTACTTC.